These 18 T cell receptor beta chains share one sample of origin, sequenced in a study of cytomegalovirus exposure and HLA in healthy donors. PCR involved 60 Vbeta and 13 Jbeta primers. TCRdb's table, derived via immunoSEQ multiplex PCR, lists solely in-frame clones and lacks some. This table has 100,000 to 150,000 clones, 77% appearing once. Sequencing input: PBMCs. The receptors shown here come from a male donor in good health and CMV-seropositive.

V is TRBV28 and J is TRBJ1-1; D is unclear. This CDR3 has 13 amino acids. The V gene lost 2 bases and the J gene lost 8 bases, with 12 bases spanning the gap. Germline V gives CDR1 MDHEN, CDR2 SYDVKM. This CDR3 reads CASSLSNPPEAFF. Here the CDR3 DNA reads TGTGCCAGCAGTTTAAGCAACCCTCCCGAAGCTTTCTTT.

This clone was recorded only once. Germline and junction disagree at one end, which may indicate a read error. V usage is TRBV7-9 and J usage is TRBJ2-7, with a tentative D call TRBD1 (6 bases). The CDR3 totals 13 residues. Germline lookup yields CDR1 SEHNR and CDR2 FQNEAQ (reference sequence). The CDR3 reads CSSSSRSGAEQYF. The CDR3 nucleotides read TGTTCCAGCAGCTCGCGTTCAGGGGCCGAGCAGTACTTC. The full variable domain, completed using reference TRBV7-9 and TRBJ2-7, is DTGVSQNPRHKITKRGQNVTFRCDPISEHNRLYWYRQTLGQGPEFLTYFQNEAQLEKSRLLSDRFSAERPKGSFSTLEIQRTEQGDSAMYLCSSSSRSGAEQYFGPGTRLTVT.

This clone showed up just a few times. This rearrangement joins TRBV29-1 to TRBJ2-7; 8 positions match TRBD2. The CDR3 has 14 residues. Germline CDR1 reads SQVTM; CDR2 reads ANQGSEA. V trimming: 4 bases; J trimming: 1 base; junction bases outside the gene matches: 6. The CDR3 DNA reads TGCAGCGTTGTTAGCGGGACTGTTTCCTACGAGCAGTACTTC. The encoded protein is CSVVSGTVSYEQYF.

J is TRBJ2-5 and V is TRBV5-1, with TRBD2 identical over 14 bases. The CDR3 extends over 18 amino acids. The V and J ends lost 4 bases and 0 bases, in that order; junction bases with no gene match: 8. Germline V gives CDR1 SGHRS, CDR2 YFSETQ. CDR3 sequence (DNA): TGCGCCAGCAGCGTCGGGACTAGCGGGAGTAACTACCAAGAGACCCAGTACTTC. This encodes CASSVGTSGSNYQETQYF.

The V call is TRBV5-1, the J call TRBJ2-7; 7 nucleotides align to TRBD2. The length of the CDR3 is 14 residues. Trimming cost V 0 bases and J 3 bases; bases outside gene matches: 3. Germline CDR1 and CDR2: SGHRS and YFSETQ. The CDR3: CASSLGTSDYEQYF. CDR3 nucleotide sequence: TGCGCCAGCAGCTTGGGGACTAGTGACTACGAGCAGTACTTC. The full variable domain, its missing parts supplied by reference TRBV5-1 and TRBJ2-7, is KAGVTQTPRYLIKTRGQQVTLSCSPISGHRSVSWYQQTPGQGLQFLFEYFSETQRNKGNFPGRFSGRQFSNSRSEMNVSTLELGDSALYLCASSLGTSDYEQYFGPGTRLTVT.

The rearrangement joins TRBV19 to TRBJ2-2, with 11 bases lining up with TRBD1. The CDR3 covers 16 residues. CDR1 is LNHDA and CDR2 is SQIVND in the germline V gene (reference sequence). V lost 6 bases and J lost 7; bases outside the gene matches: 10. The CDR3 DNA sequence: TGTGCCAGTAGGGACAGGGGGCTAGCGAGGATCGGGGAGCTGTTTTTT. Its protein product is CASRDRGLARIGELFF.

The CDR3 DNA follows: TGCGCCAGCAGCCGCCGGGACAGGGTGAACACTGAAGCTTTCTTT. Amino acid sequence: CASSRRDRVNTEAFF. The chain recombines TRBV5-1 with TRBJ1-1; 9 bases are shared with TRBD1. V dropped 4 bases and J dropped 0; count of bases not matched to a gene: 4. The CDR3 has 15 residues. CDR1 is SGHRS and CDR2 is YFSETQ in the germline V gene. The full variable domain, in which reference TRBV5-1 and TRBJ1-1 provide the parts outside the CDR3, is KAGVTQTPRYLIKTRGQQVTLSCSPISGHRSVSWYQQTPGQGLQFLFEYFSETQRNKGNFPGRFSGRQFSNSRSEMNVSTLELGDSALYLCASSRRDRVNTEAFFGQGTRLTVV.

CDR3 region: CASSMKRISTGGDEQFF. In DNA, the CDR3 is TGTGCCAGTAGTATGAAAAGGATCTCAACAGGGGGCGATGAGCAGTTCTTC. This chain uses TRBV19 with TRBJ2-1, with 9 bases lining up with TRBD1. V was clipped by 3 bases and J by 8 bases; unmatched bases: 14. Germline CDR1 reads LNHDA; CDR2 reads SQIVND (reference sequence). The CDR3 has 17 amino acids.

This sequence joins TRBV4-2 and TRBJ2-3, with D perhaps TRBD2 (5 bases). V lost 8 bases to trimming and J lost 0 bases, with 12 bases between them. This CDR3 comprises 14 residues. Germline V gives CDR1 LGHNA, CDR2 YNFKEQ. The CDR3 DNA sequence: TGTGCCAGCGGACCGACTATAAGCACAGATACGCAGTATTTT. It codes for CASGPTISTDTQYF.

V usage is TRBV28 and J usage is TRBJ1-4; 11 bases fit TRBD1. The CDR3 consists of 14 residues. V lost 5 bases, J lost 7 bases, and 3 bases stayed unmatched. Germline assignment: CDR1 MDHEN and CDR2 SYDVKM. In nucleotides, the CDR3 is TGTGCCAGCAGTGGGACAGGGGGTGTTGAAAAACTGTTTTTT. Translated, it gives CASSGTGGVEKLFF.

The chain recombines TRBV28 with TRBJ1-2; D possibly corresponds to TRBD1 (6 bases). Between the trimmed V and J ends, which lost 6 bases and 10 bases, there was a span of 21 bases. The length of the CDR3 is 14 residues. The germline gives CDR1 MDHEN, CDR2 SYDVKM. CDR3 sequence: CASSKLQGFLVYTF. CDR3 nucleotides: TGTGCCAGCAGCAAACTACAGGGCTTCCTCGTCTACACCTTC.

The CDR3 loop is CASSLAGQGYTEAFF. The DNA for the CDR3 is TGTGCCAGCAGTTTAGCTGGACAGGGGTACACTGAAGCTTTCTTT. The rearrangement joins TRBV27 to TRBJ1-1; 9 bases line up with TRBD1. Trimming cost V 2 bases and J 3 bases; bases outside gene matches: 4. The CDR3 totals 15 residues. Germline V gene lookup returns CDR1 MNHEY and CDR2 SMNVEV (reference sequence).

The J gene is TRBJ1-2, the V gene TRBV30; D gene uncertain. Germline CDR1 GTSNPN, CDR2 SVGIG (reference sequence). The CDR3 runs 15 residues. Trimming took 1 base from V and 4 from J, leaving 16 bases between them. The CDR3 sequence: CAWSAVEQPVYGYTF. The CDR3 nucleotides are TGTGCCTGGAGTGCGGTGGAACAGCCGGTCTATGGCTACACCTTC.

V gene TRBV7-9 combines with J gene TRBJ2-1; 13 bases align to TRBD2. Looked up from germline, CDR1 is SEHNR and CDR2 is FQNEAQ (reference sequence). The J segment lost 2 bases and the V segment lost 1 base, leaving 2 bases of the junction unmatched. The CDR3 contains 17 residues. The CDR3 nucleotides are TGTGCCAGCAGCTTAGGGGGACTAGCGGGAACCTACAATGAGCAGTTCTTC. It translates to CASSLGGLAGTYNEQFF.

This clone was seen a single time. This chain links TRBV13 with TRBJ2-2; 8 bases match TRBD2. The junction had 5 bases not matched to a gene; V was cut back by 5 bases and J by 0 bases. CDR3 size: 16 residues. Germline V gives CDR1 PRHDT, CDR2 FYEKMQ (reference sequence). Written as DNA, the CDR3 is TGTGCCAGCAGCCGCCTTAGCGGGACGAACACCGGGGAGCTGTTTTTT. This encodes CASSRLSGTNTGELFF. Combining the CDR3 with reference TRBV13 and TRBJ2-2 gives the whole variable domain AAGVIQSPRHLIKEKRETATLKCYPIPRHDTVYWYQQGPGQDPQFLISFYEKMQSDKGSIPDRFSAQQFSDYHSELNMSSLELGDSALYFCASSRLSGTNTGELFFGEGSRLTVL.

This sequence joins TRBV14 and TRBJ2-1; TRBD2 matches 8 bases. The CDR3 length is 20 residues. Germline-derived CDR1 and CDR2 are SGHDN and FVKESK. V lost 1 base and J lost 4; bases outside the gene matches: 18. The CDR3 nucleotides read TGTGCCAGCAGCCAAGTTCGAGCGGGGGTAACCTCAATTCAATACAATGAGCAGTTCTTC. It encodes CASSQVRAGVTSIQYNEQFF. The whole variable domain, remainder taken from reference TRBV14 and TRBJ2-1, is EAGVTQFPSHSVIEKGQTVTLRCDPISGHDNLYWYRRVMGKEIKFLLHFVKESKQDESGMPNNRFLAERTGGTYSTLKVQPAELEDSGVYFCASSQVRAGVTSIQYNEQFFGPGTRLTVL.

This clone was seen a handful of times. The chain couples TRBV2 to TRBJ1-2; TRBD1 aligns across 11 bases. The germline CDR1 and CDR2 sequences are SNHLY and FYNNEI. CDR3 length equals 16 residues. V shed 6 bases, J shed 2 bases, and the junction held 8 bases outside the gene matches. The CDR3 spells CASSEFGTGGNYGYTF. CDR3 coding DNA: TGTGCCAGCAGCGAATTTGGGACAGGGGGAAACTATGGCTACACCTTC.

This clone appeared a single time. The chain links TRBV5-1 to TRBJ2-7, with 8 bases lining up with TRBD1. The CDR3 extends over 14 amino acids. CDR1 SGHRS and CDR2 YFSETQ come from the germline V gene. V dropped 4 bases and J dropped 5; count of bases not matched to a gene: 8. The CDR3 loop is CASSLGTGGHEQYF. DNA of the CDR3: TGCGCCAGCAGCCTGGGGACAGGAGGCCACGAGCAGTACTTC.